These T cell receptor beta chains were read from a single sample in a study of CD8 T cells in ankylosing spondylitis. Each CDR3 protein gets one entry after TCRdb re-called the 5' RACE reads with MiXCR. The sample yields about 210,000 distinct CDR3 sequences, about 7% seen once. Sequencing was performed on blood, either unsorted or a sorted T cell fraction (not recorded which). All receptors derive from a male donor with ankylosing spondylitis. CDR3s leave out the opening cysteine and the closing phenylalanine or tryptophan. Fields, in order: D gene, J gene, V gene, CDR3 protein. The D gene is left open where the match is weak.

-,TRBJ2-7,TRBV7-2,ASSFQGLVLREQY
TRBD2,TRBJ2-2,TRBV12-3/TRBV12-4,ASITGTSGSSPNTGELF
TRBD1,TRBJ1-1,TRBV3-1,ACCQVIPQRDRGTEAF
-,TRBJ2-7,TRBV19,ASSIRDTSSYEQY
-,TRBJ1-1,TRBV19,ASSIFSGAEAF
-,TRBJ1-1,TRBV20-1,SARDTGPRGNTEAF
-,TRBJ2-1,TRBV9,ASGGASSYNEQF
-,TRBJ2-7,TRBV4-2,ASSQGILYEQY
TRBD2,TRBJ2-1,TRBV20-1,SAGLAGDYNEQF
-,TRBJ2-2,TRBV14,ASSQRPNTGELF
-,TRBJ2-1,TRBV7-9,ASSPPADSYNEQF
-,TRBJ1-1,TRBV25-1,ASSESQTEAF
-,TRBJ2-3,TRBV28,ASSLGLRNTQY
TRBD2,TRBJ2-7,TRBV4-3,ASSHGLAAYEQY
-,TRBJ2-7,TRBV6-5,ASSSLPSTSSYEQY
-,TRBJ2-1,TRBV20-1,SARWATDYNEQF
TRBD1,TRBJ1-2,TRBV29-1,SVEDTGVYGYT
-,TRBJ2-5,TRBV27,ASSRYAVVGLETQY
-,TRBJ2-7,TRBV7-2,ASSFGTVYEQY
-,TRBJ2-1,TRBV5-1,ASSVNNEQF
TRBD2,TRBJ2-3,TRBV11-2,ASSPTSGLSTDTQY
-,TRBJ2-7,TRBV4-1,ASSQGSRTTYEQY
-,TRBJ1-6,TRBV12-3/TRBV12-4,ASSLSGGGGNSPLH
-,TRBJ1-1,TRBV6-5,ASSYSRVLEAF
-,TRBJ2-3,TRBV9,ASSADGSTDTQY
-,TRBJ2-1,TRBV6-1,ALRTVYNEQF
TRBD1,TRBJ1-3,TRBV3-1,ASSQAIGVSGRGPGNTIY
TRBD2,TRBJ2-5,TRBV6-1,PSSGSSGRAPVTQY
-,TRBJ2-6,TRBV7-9,ASSPSSSGANVLT
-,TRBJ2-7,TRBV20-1,SARGGRETYEQY
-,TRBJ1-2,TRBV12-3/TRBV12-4,ASSLDRVYGYT
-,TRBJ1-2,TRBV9,ASSVADRHYGYT
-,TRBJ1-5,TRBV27,ASSLSEGWNQPQH
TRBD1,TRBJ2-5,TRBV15,ATRDRGNETQY
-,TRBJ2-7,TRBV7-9,ASSPTGLSYEQY
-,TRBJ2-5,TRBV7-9,ASSLVLSEETQY
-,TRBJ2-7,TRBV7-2,ASSSPTEFPYEQY
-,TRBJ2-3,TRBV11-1,ASSLEGLSTDTQY
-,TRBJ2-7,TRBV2,ASRPRVSPSYEQY
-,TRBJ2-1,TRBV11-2,ASSFLADLTLSYNEQF
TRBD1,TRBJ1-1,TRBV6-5,ASSYPGQSAEAF
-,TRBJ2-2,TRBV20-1,SARLPPQGWNTGELF
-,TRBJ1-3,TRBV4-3,ASTSLSSGNTIY
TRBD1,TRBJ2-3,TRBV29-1,SVETGGSTDTQY
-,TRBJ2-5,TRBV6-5,ASSSNRDLQETQY
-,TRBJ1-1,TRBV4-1,ASSQVGGIDRRAEAF
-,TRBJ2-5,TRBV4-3,ASSQGSTSQETQY
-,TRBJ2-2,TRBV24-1,ATRGFDDTGELF
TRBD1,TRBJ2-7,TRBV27,ASSLQTGGADYEQY
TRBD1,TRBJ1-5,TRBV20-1,SAHADSGGSQPQH
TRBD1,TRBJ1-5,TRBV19,ASSTTGDQPQH
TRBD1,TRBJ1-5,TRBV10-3,AISRTGSNQPQH
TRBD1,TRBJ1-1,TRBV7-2,ASRPTTGGNTEAF
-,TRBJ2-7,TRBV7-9,ASSYHSHDYYEQY
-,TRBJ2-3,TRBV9,ASSYRGTDTQY
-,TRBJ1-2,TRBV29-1,SAMTGNYGYT
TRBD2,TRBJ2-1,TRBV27,ASRISGRAYEQF
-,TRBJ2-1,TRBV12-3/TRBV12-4,ASSLGAVAYNEQF
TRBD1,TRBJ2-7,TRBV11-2,ASSLSGTGGIEQY